The 16 T cell receptor beta chains reported below all come from one sample, sequenced in a study of Graves' ophthalmopathy and Graves' hyperthyroidism. Amplification of TCR beta CDR3 regions used RNA transcripts. RT-PCR with HTBI primers came first, then second-round multiplex PCR. TCRdb re-called the multiplex PCR reads with MiXCR, one entry per CDR3 protein. The sample carries roughly 39,000 distinct CDR3 sequences, 50% recorded once. Material: peripheral blood. These receptors all come from an adult woman with stable Graves' hyperthyroidism.

This clonotype has a count of ten or more. V is TRBV7-9 and J is TRBJ2-2, with a tentative D call TRBD2 (6 bases). This CDR3 spans 15 amino acids. Germline lookup yields CDR1 SEHNR and CDR2 FQNEAQ (reference sequence). Trimming left V 5 bases short and J 2 bases short, with 12 bases between. The CDR3 reads CASSPRGFNTGELFF. The CDR3 DNA reads TGTGCCAGCAGCCCCCGGGGGTTCAACACCGGGGAGCTGTTTTTT. Supplemented by reference TRBV7-9 and TRBJ2-2, the full variable domain reads DTGVSQNPRHKITKRGQNVTFRCDPISEHNRLYWYRQTLGQGPEFLTYFQNEAQLEKSRLLSDRFSAERPKGSFSTLEIQRTEQGDSAMYLCASSPRGFNTGELFFGEGSRLTVL.

This clonotype appeared a few times. The J gene is TRBJ1-6, the V gene TRBV25-1; D might be TRBD1 (5 bases). Trimming stripped 7 bases from V and 8 bases from J, with 18 bases between. This CDR3 is built from 15 residues. Germline CDR1 is MGHDK and CDR2 is SYGVNS. CDR3 sequence: CASTEGVWKDSPLHF. CDR3 in DNA: TGTGCCAGCACCGAAGGGGTGTGGAAAGATTCACCCCTCCACTTT.

The table lists this clonotype with many counts. J is TRBJ2-1 and V is TRBV9; the match to TRBD2 covers 13 bases. Trimming took 4 bases from V and 4 from J; bases not matched to a gene: 8. CDR1 and CDR2 from the germline V gene are SGDLS and YYNGEE. CDR3 size: 17 residues. The CDR3 is CASSPRLAGGLYNEQFF. CDR3 nucleotides: TGTGCCAGCAGCCCCCGACTAGCGGGAGGACTATACAATGAGCAGTTCTTC.

This chain joins TRBV20-1 and TRBJ2-6; the D gene could be TRBD1 or TRBD2 (5 bases each). V dropped 1 base and J dropped 4 bases, with 11 bases sitting between them. The CDR3 consists of 15 residues. Germline assignment: CDR1 DFQATT and CDR2 SNEGSKA (reference sequence). CDR3: CSARGLGTGANVLTF. The DNA of the CDR3 is TGCAGTGCTAGAGGGCTAGGGACGGGGGCCAACGTCCTGACTTTC.

This clonotype was counted ten times or more. The chain employs TRBV27 and TRBJ2-7; D might be TRBD1 (6 bases). V dropped 2 bases and J dropped 6 bases, with 17 bases sitting between them. The germline V gene has CDR1 MNHEY and CDR2 SMNVEV (reference sequence). The CDR3 is 15 amino acids. CDR3 DNA: TGTGCCAGCAGTTTAGGCCTCCTACAGGGATCCGAGCAGTACTTC. Protein: CASSLGLLQGSEQYF.

This clonotype occurred many times. The V and J genes are TRBV28 and TRBJ1-1, with TRBD1 as a possible D gene (6 bases). Trimming shortened V by 2 bases and J by 6 bases, and 13 bases separated the two germline ends. Germline V gene sequence: CDR1 MDHEN, CDR2 SYDVKM. The CDR3 covers 14 residues. CDR3 coding DNA: TGTGCCAGCAGTTTACCCTGGACAGCTTCTGAAGCTTTCTTT. Its translation: CASSLPWTASEAFF.

The chain recombines TRBV20-1 with TRBJ1-2, with 9 bases fitting TRBD1. Germline lookup yields CDR1 DFQATT and CDR2 SNEGSKA (reference sequence). Germline trimming cut 6 bases from V and 3 bases from J; bases unmatched to any gene: 5. This CDR3 has 13 amino acids. The CDR3 DNA reads TGCAGTGCAGCCACAGGGGGCGACTATGGCTACACCTTC. It is translated as CSAATGGDYGYTF.

This clonotype was seen repeatedly, ten times or more. CDR3 residues: CASSWVNSPLHF. CDR3 nucleotides: TGTGCCAGCAGTTGGGTCAATTCACCCCTCCACTTT. The V gene is TRBV28, the J gene TRBJ1-6; D uncertain. Germline CDR1 and CDR2: MDHEN and SYDVKM. The CDR3 is 12 amino acids. The V end was cut by 4 bases, the J end by 7 bases, with 5 bases between.

The chain joins TRBV6-1 to TRBJ2-5, with 11 positions matching TRBD2. Germline trimming cut 7 bases from V and 5 bases from J; bases unmatched to any gene: 18. Germline assignment: CDR1 MNHNS and CDR2 SASEGT. This CDR3 has 18 residues. The CDR3 region is CASKTSGAGTGGGETQYF. The DNA for the CDR3 is TGTGCCAGCAAGACTAGCGGGGCGGGCACCGGGGGAGGGGAGACCCAGTACTTC.

In regard to this clonotype: Sequence at one end of the junction differs from germline and may be a read error. This chain joins TRBV7-3 and TRBJ2-5; 10 bases are shared with TRBD2. The length of the CDR3 is 19 residues. Germline V gene data show CDR1 as SGHTA and CDR2 as FQGTGA. The CDR3 region has the DNA TGTGCCAGCAGCTTAACTTCCGGGACTAGCGAGAGGGCCCAAGGGACCCAGTACTTC. It is translated as CASSLTSGTSERAQGTQYF.

Comments on this clonotype: The junction does not match germline at one end; this may be a read error. The chain employs TRBV7-7 and TRBJ1-3, with 7 positions matching TRBD1. The CDR3 has 14 residues. Germline CDR1 reads SSHAT; CDR2 reads FNYEAQ (reference sequence). Written as DNA, the CDR3 is TGTGCTAGCCGCAGACAGGGAGCTGGGAACACCATATATTTT. Protein: CASRRQGAGNTIYF. The full variable domain, completed using reference TRBV7-7 and TRBJ1-3, is GAGVSQSPRYKVTKRGQDVTLRCDPISSHATLYWYQQALGQGPEFLTYFNYEAQPDKSGLPSDRFSAERPEGSISTLTIQRTEQRDSAMYRCASRRQGAGNTIYFGEGSWLTVV.

The rearrangement joins TRBV20-1 to TRBJ2-6; 7 bases match TRBD2. The CDR3 totals 12 residues. CDR1 and CDR2 (germline): DFQATT, SNEGSKA (reference sequence). Trimming removed 5 bases from V and 13 bases from J; junction bases left unmatched: 8. The CDR3 DNA follows: TGCAGTGCTTTTAGCGGGCCCGGGGTCCTGACTTTC. This sequence encodes CSAFSGPGVLTF.

The chain carries TRBV7-9 and TRBJ1-2; D remains ambiguous. Deletions cut 6 bases from V and 4 bases from J, with 21 bases between. This CDR3 contains 16 residues. Germline assignment: CDR1 SEHNR and CDR2 FQNEAQ (reference sequence). CDR3 loop: CASRPLTDQKTYGYTF. For the CDR3, the DNA is TGTGCCAGCAGGCCCCTGACGGATCAGAAAACCTATGGCTACACCTTC.

This clonotype was recorded at least ten times. V and J are TRBV28 and TRBJ2-2; 9 nucleotides align to TRBD2. Germline V gives CDR1 MDHEN, CDR2 SYDVKM. This CDR3 contains 16 residues. V gave up 3 bases and J gave up 4 bases; unmatched junction bases: 6. CDR3 DNA sequence: TGTGCCAGCAGTTTTCCGGGACTAGCCCTCACCGGGGAGCTGTTTTTT. Translation gives CASSFPGLALTGELFF.

A remark on this clonotype: No conserved phenylalanine or tryptophan is present at the end of the CDR3, so a read error is the likely explanation. The chain carries TRBV6-5 and TRBJ1-2; D is unclear. V was trimmed by 10 bases and J by 3 bases, leaving 9 bases between them. The CDR3 runs to 11 residues. Germline lookup yields CDR1 MNHEY and CDR2 SVGAGI. The CDR3 nucleotides are TGTGCCACTCGGGCAGACTATGGCTACACCTCC. This encodes CATRADYGYTS.

The V gene is TRBV15, the J gene TRBJ2-5, with 7 bases matching TRBD2. CDR3 size: 13 residues. Germline V lookup: CDR1 LNHNV, CDR2 YYDKDF (reference sequence). The junction had 3 bases not matched to a gene; V was cut back by 5 bases and J by 3 bases. The CDR3 DNA sequence: TGTGCCACCAGCGGGGGGGGGAAAGAGACCCAGTACTTC. As protein: CATSGGGKETQYF. Variable domain in full (rest from reference TRBV15 and TRBJ2-5): DAMVIQNPRYQVTQFGKPVTLSCSQTLNHNVMYWYQQKSSQAPKLLFHYYDKDFNNEADTPDNFQSRRPNTSFCFLDIRSPGLGDTAMYLCATSGGGKETQYFGPGTRLLVL.